The rows below give T cell receptor beta chains drawn from one sample of a study of blood T cell repertoires in COVID-19. Some clones are missing from TCRdb's copy, which holds only in-frame ones; the method was immunoSEQ multiplex PCR. The sample consists of 130,000 to 150,000 clones, more than 75% of them appearing once. The sequenced material came from PBMCs or T cells enriched from blood (not recorded which). The receptors come from a woman aged 25 to 45 with acute COVID-19. The CDR3 runs from the conserved cysteine through the conserved F or W. A D gene is named only where the DNA matches it firmly. Clone size is not always given. Where it is, it says once, few, many or a class for expanded clones.

v_call	clone_size	d_call	j_call	cdr3_nt	cdr3_aa
TRBV4-3	.	TRBD1	TRBJ1-4	TGCGCCAGCAGCCAAGGATGGTTATTTCGGGACAGGGGGATCGAGGATGAAAAACTGTTTTTT	CASSQGWLFRDRGIEDEKLFF
TRBV6-5	.	TRBD1	TRBJ1-1	TGTGCCAGCAGTTGGGGACAGCTAGAGAACACTGAAGCTTTCTTT	CASSWGQLENTEAFF
TRBV18	.	.	TRBJ1-6	TGTGCCAGCTCACCCACAGGCGTTTATAATTCACCCCTCCACTTT	CASSPTGVYNSPLHF
TRBV2	.	.	TRBJ1-5	TGTGCCAGCAGTGTTGAGGGTGGGGGCAATCAGCCCCAGCATTTT	CASSVEGGGNQPQHF
TRBV30	.	TRBD1	TRBJ1-1	TGTGCCTGGCGTACACAGGGGGACACTGAAGCTTTCTTT	CAWRTQGDTEAFF
TRBV6-5	.	.	TRBJ1-4	TGTGCCAGCAGCAAAAGCTTTGCAACTAATGAAAAACTGTTTTTT	CASSKSFATNEKLFF
TRBV28	.	.	TRBJ1-6	TGTGCCAGCACCCCCGCCACCAGGGTTTCACCCCTCCACTTT	CASTPATRVSPLHF
TRBV5-1	.	TRBD2	TRBJ2-7	TGCGCCAGCAGCTTGGCTAGCGGGAGCTACGAGCAGTACTTC	CASSLASGSYEQYF
TRBV27	.	TRBD2	TRBJ2-3	TGTGCCAGCAGTTTAATCCGGGAGGGAGATACGCAGTATTTT	CASSLIREGDTQYF
TRBV10-1	few	TRBD1	TRBJ1-1	TGCGCCAGCAGGCCCAAGGGGGACAGAGTCTCTATTGAAGCTTTCTTT	CASRPKGDRVSIEAFF
TRBV27	.	TRBD1	TRBJ1-1	TGTGCCAGCAGCCCCCGACAGGGGGTCACTGAAGCTTTCTTT	CASSPRQGVTEAFF
TRBV18	.	.	TRBJ1-3	TGTGCCAGCTCACTCCAAACAGCGGGAGACTCTGGAAACACCATATATTTT	CASSLQTAGDSGNTIYF
TRBV9	.	TRBD1	TRBJ2-1	TGTGCCAGCAGCTCCCAATCGGGACAGGGGCCCTACAATGAGCAGTTCTTC	CASSSQSGQGPYNEQFF
TRBV27	.	TRBD1	TRBJ1-6	TGTGCCAGCAGTTTACTGGGTTGGGGAGACAGGGCCTCACCCCTCCACTTT	CASSLLGWGDRASPLHF
TRBV19	.	TRBD1	TRBJ1-1	TGTGCCAGTAGTATTGGATGGACAGGGGACTTCGCTTTCTTT	CASSIGWTGDFAFF
TRBV27	.	TRBD2	TRBJ2-3	TGTGCCAGCTCGCTTTACCCCCCACGACTAGCCCGAGTAGAGGACACGCAGTATTTT	CASSLYPPRLARVEDTQYF